This passage covers 5 T cell receptor beta chains from one sample sequenced in a study of cytomegalovirus exposure and HLA in healthy donors. The PCR was carried out with 60 Vbeta primers and 13 Jbeta primers. Profiled with immunoSEQ multiplex PCR; TCRdb holds only in-frame clones, not every one. The table has about 180,000 clones, more than 75% seen once; the top ten hold 2% to 2.5%. Sequencing input: PBMCs. The receptors originated from a woman between 25 and 40 years old in good health and CMV-seropositive.

The chain is built from TRBV9 and TRBJ1-4, with 9 nucleotides matching TRBD1. After removal of 0 bases from V and 5 bases from J, the junction contained 5 bases not matched to a gene. The CDR3 length is 16 residues. Germline assignment: CDR1 SGDLS and CDR2 YYNGEE. The CDR3 reads CASSVGDGQGNEKLFF. Here the CDR3 DNA reads TGTGCCAGCAGCGTAGGTGATGGACAGGGGAATGAAAAACTGTTTTTT.

The chain combines TRBV11-2 with TRBJ2-5; 11 bases line up with TRBD2. This CDR3 is 14 amino acids long. The trim removed 6 bases at V and 9 bases at J, leaving 9 bases unmatched. Germline V gene lookup returns CDR1 SGHAT and CDR2 FQNNGV. CDR3 sequence: CASSSGLAVRAQYF. The CDR3 DNA reads TGTGCCAGCAGTTCGGGACTAGCGGTCCGGGCCCAGTACTTC.

V gene TRBV19 combines with J gene TRBJ1-5; 7 nucleotides align to TRBD1. Germline V gene sequence: CDR1 LNHDA, CDR2 SQIVND (reference sequence). V shed 8 bases and J 2 bases; nucleotides not matched to a gene: 9. The CDR3 extends over 15 amino acids. The chain's CDR3 is CASRPTGEGNQPQHF. The CDR3 DNA reads TGTGCCAGTCGCCCTACAGGGGAAGGCAATCAGCCCCAGCATTTT.

The J gene is TRBJ1-1, the V gene TRBV5-1, with D unclear. Looked up from germline, CDR1 is SGHRS and CDR2 is YFSETQ. The CDR3 spans 14 residues. The V end lost 2 bases, the J end lost 1 base, and 9 bases lay between the germline ends. The CDR3 region is CASSLPSGNTEAFF. CDR3 DNA sequence: TGCGCCAGCAGCTTACCCTCCGGGAACACTGAAGCTTTCTTT.

The chain couples TRBV6-5 to TRBJ1-1; TRBD1 might be the D (6 bases). CDR3 length equals 15 residues. Deletions cut 6 bases from V and 1 base from J, with 15 bases between. CDR1 is MNHEY and CDR2 is SVGAGI in the germline V gene. CDR3 in amino acids: CASRPVGRGNTEAFF. CDR3 sequence (DNA): TGTGCCAGCAGACCTGTCGGCAGGGGGAACACTGAAGCTTTCTTT.